This T cell receptor (beta chain) stems from a study of human T cells and chemical hapten exposure. TCRdb re-derived calls from the RACE reads in MiXCR, one entry per CDR3 protein. Here the sample spans some 250,000 distinct CDR3 sequences, roughly 7.7% being singletons. Sample time point: pre-sensitization, week 0. The treatment was: therapeutic diphenylcyclopropenone sensitization with weekly scalp DPC. The receptor comes from a man aged 18 to 35 with alopecia areata. Some clones in this sample may be carry-over from other donors' samples. This sample comprised whole blood, obtained in connection with sensitization to the hapten diphenylcyclopropenone (DPC).

Written as DNA, the CDR3 is TGTGCCAGCACCAACAGCATGAACACTGAAGCTTTCTTT. It translates to CASTNSMNTEAFF. The rearrangement uses TRBV6-2 or TRBV6-3 and TRBJ1-1; D gene uncertain. Germline lookup yields CDR1 MNHEY and CDR2 SVGEGT. The CDR3 length is 13 residues. The V and J ends lost 7 bases and 0 bases respectively, with 9 bases between them.